The 11 T cell receptor beta chains in this list originate from one sample, sequenced in a study of T cells expressing NK-cell markers. No DNA is given; TCRdb re-called the 5' RACE reads and lists each CDR3 protein once. The ten top clones account for roughly 1.4%, within a sample of about 460,000 distinct CDR3 sequences. Specimen: blood T cells: a sorted CD56 or NKG2C T cell subset, CD4+ or CD8+ T cells, or bulk PBMC T cells (not recorded which). Every receptor here comes from a woman between 45 and 60 years old in good health.

The chain couples TRBV29-1 to TRBJ2-2; the D call of TRBD1 rests on TCRdb alone, since no DNA is present to check it. CDR1 and CDR2 from the germline V gene are SQVTM and ANQGSEA. CDR3 length: 16 amino acids. The CDR3: CSVGRPGRELTGELFF.

This chain links TRBV12-3 or TRBV12-4 with TRBJ1-4. The CDR3 covers 14 residues. The CDR3 region is CASSPDLFYEKLFF.

This chain connects TRBV6-5 to TRBJ2-3; without DNA, the TCRdb call of TRBD1 cannot be checked. CDR3 length: 14 amino acids. Germline values: CDR1 MNHEY, CDR2 SVGAGI. Here the CDR3 reads CASTAGWSTDTQYF.

This chain links TRBV12-3 or TRBV12-4 with TRBJ2-7; TCRdb proposes TRBD1, but this gene call is untestable without DNA. CDR3 length equals 13 residues. The CDR3 protein is CASSRTPPGEQYF.

The rearrangement joins TRBV7-9 to TRBJ2-5; TCRdb's D call of TRBD2 is untestable without DNA. Germline values: CDR1 SEHNR, CDR2 FQNEAQ (reference sequence). There are 16 residues in the CDR3. CDR3 sequence reads: CASSILAGGRGETQYF.

The chain carries TRBV3-1 and TRBJ1-4; TCRdb reports TRBD1, a call that lacks DNA to check it against. Germline V gene sequence: CDR1 LGHDT, CDR2 YNNKEL (reference sequence). The CDR3 runs to 13 residues. This CDR3 reads CATRSAPNEKLFF.

This chain connects TRBV12-3 or TRBV12-4 to TRBJ1-4; the D call from TCRdb, TRBD1, cannot be confirmed without DNA. The CDR3 runs 15 residues. The chain's CDR3 is CASSFGRRPDEKLFF.

J is TRBJ2-7 and V is TRBV9; lacking DNA, the TRBD1 call made by TCRdb goes unchecked. CDR1 is SGDLS and CDR2 is YYNGEE in the germline V gene. The CDR3 totals 15 residues. The CDR3 spells CASSVGQGGVYEQYF.

The chain joins TRBV20-1 to TRBJ2-7; as DNA is missing, the TRBD1 call by TCRdb cannot be tested. CDR1 and CDR2 from the germline V gene are DFQATT and SNEGSKA (reference sequence). The CDR3 extends over 14 amino acids. CDR3 loop: CSALTGLSSYEQYF.

The chain carries TRBV6-6 and TRBJ2-7; TCRdb's D call, TRBD1, is unchecked because there is no DNA. This CDR3 has 15 residues. In germline, CDR1 is MNHNY, CDR2 SVGAGI (reference sequence). CDR3: CASRGVGQGNYEQYF.

J is TRBJ2-3 and V is TRBV6-2 or TRBV6-3; absent DNA, TCRdb's TRBD2 call cannot be checked. This CDR3 spans 16 amino acids. CDR1 MNHEY and CDR2 SVGEGT come from the germline V gene. CDR3 protein: CASSSSAGITIDTQYF.